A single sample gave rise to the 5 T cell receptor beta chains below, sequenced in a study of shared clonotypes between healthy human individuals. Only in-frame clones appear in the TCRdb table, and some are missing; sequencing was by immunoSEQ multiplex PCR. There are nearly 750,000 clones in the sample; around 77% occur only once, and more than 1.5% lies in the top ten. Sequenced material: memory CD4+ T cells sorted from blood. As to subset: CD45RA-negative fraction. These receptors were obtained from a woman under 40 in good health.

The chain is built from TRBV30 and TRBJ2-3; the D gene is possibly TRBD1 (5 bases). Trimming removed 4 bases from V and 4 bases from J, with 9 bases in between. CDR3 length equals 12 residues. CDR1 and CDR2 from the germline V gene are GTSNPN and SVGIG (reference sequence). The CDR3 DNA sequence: TGTGCCTGGACTGGGGCGGCAGATACGCAGTATTTT. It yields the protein CAWTGAADTQYF.

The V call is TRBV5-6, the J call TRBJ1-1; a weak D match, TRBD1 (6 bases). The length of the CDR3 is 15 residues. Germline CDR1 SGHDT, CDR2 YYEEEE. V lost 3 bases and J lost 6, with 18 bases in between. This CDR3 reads CASSWNPGQPSEAFF. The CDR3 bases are TGTGCCAGCAGCTGGAATCCGGGACAACCGTCTGAAGCTTTCTTT. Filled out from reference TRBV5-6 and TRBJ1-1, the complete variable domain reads DAGVTQSPTHLIKTRGQQVTLRCSPKSGHDTVSWYQQALGQGPQFIFQYYEEEERQRGNFPDRFSGHQFPNYSSELNVNALLLGDSALYLCASSWNPGQPSEAFFGQGTRLTVV.

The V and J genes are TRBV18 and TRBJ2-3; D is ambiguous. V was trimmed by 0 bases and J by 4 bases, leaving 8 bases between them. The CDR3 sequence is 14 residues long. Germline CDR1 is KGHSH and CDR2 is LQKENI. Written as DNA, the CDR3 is TGTGCCAGCTCACCACCGACCCCCCCAGATACGCAGTATTTT. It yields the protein CASSPPTPPDTQYF.

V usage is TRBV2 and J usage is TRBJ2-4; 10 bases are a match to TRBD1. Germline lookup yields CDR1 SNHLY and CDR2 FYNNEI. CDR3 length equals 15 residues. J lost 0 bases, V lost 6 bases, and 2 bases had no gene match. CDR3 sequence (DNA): TGTGCCAGCAGAGGACAGGGGGTAGCCAAAAACATTCAGTACTTC. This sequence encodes CASRGQGVAKNIQYF.

In DNA form, the CDR3 reads TGCGCCAGCAGCCCGGGGGGAATAGGCGGGGAGCTGTTTTTT. Protein product: CASSPGGIGGELFF. The chain links TRBV5-1 to TRBJ2-2, with 7 positions matching TRBD2. CDR1 and CDR2 from the germline V gene are SGHRS and YFSETQ. V was pared by 4 bases and J by 7 bases, with 7 bases of the junction left unmatched. The CDR3 covers 14 residues. The variable domain in full, with the rest retrieved from reference TRBV5-1 and TRBJ2-2, is KAGVTQTPRYLIKTRGQQVTLSCSPISGHRSVSWYQQTPGQGLQFLFEYFSETQRNKGNFPGRFSGRQFSNSRSEMNVSTLELGDSALYLCASSPGGIGGELFFGEGSRLTVL.